A single sample is the source of the 10 T cell receptor beta chains below, sequenced in a study of blood T cells in healthy people across ages (dated by TCRdb to between 2015 and 2017). Receptor libraries were prepared by 5' RACE. The instrument given in TCRdb is Illumina HiSeq 2500. A second PCR of about 6 to 11 cycles was performed with a sample-barcoded 5' primer and a J-beta primer mix. The raw public reads went through TCRdb reprocessing: fastp at Q25, MiXCR clone calling, in-frame beta chains kept. CDR3 protein duplicates are merged, each entry listing the most common genes and DNA. Counted in this sample were about 750,000 distinct CDR3 sequences; 53% of them appeared once. The ten largest make up about 42% of the sample. Sequencing was performed on blood. These receptors all come from a man aged 80 or over in good health.

The V and J genes are TRBV4-2 and TRBJ2-1, with D possibly matching TRBD2 (6 bases). V gave up 4 bases and J gave up 9 bases, with 28 bases separating them. CDR3 length: 18 amino acids. Per the germline V gene, CDR1 is LGHNA and CDR2 is YNFKEQ. The CDR3 loop reads CASSLVSVGAPGRGEQFF. Here the CDR3 DNA reads TGTGCCAGCAGCCTGGTTAGTGTGGGAGCGCCAGGGCGGGGTGAGCAGTTCTTC.

The rearrangement joins TRBV5-1 to TRBJ2-1; 9 nucleotides align to TRBD2. Per the germline V gene, CDR1 is SGHRS and CDR2 is YFSETQ. The CDR3 totals 15 residues. Germline trimming cut 1 base from V and 9 bases from J; bases unmatched to any gene: 8. The chain's CDR3 is CASSLLGSGSGEQFF. The CDR3 DNA sequence: TGCGCCAGCAGCTTGCTCGGTAGCGGGAGTGGTGAGCAGTTCTTC.

The genes are TRBV28 and TRBJ2-5, with a weak D call TRBD1 (6 bases). There are 16 residues in the CDR3. Germline V gene sequence: CDR1 MDHEN, CDR2 SYDVKM. The ends were cut back, 2 bases at V and 5 bases at J, with 18 bases in the middle. Here the CDR3 reads CASSLLQGTKEETQYF. CDR3 DNA sequence: TGTGCCAGCAGTTTACTACAGGGCACCAAGGAGGAGACCCAGTACTTC.

V and J are TRBV9 and TRBJ1-4; D gene uncertain. Germline values: CDR1 SGDLS, CDR2 YYNGEE. The germline V and J ends were trimmed by 0 bases and 1 base, with 7 bases remaining between them. CDR3 size: 15 residues. CDR3 loop: CASSVVARTNEKLFF. Here the CDR3 DNA reads TGTGCCAGCAGCGTAGTGGCCAGAACTAATGAAAAACTGTTTTTT.

This clonotype was counted a single time. V usage is TRBV11-2 and J usage is TRBJ2-1; D is unresolved. Germline loops: CDR1 SGHAT, CDR2 FQNNGV. V was pared by 5 bases and J by 0 bases, with 17 bases between. The CDR3 runs to 17 residues. Written as DNA, the CDR3 is TGTGCCAGCAGCCCCCACTCAAGCGAGAGCTCCTACAATGAGCAGTTCTTC. It is translated as CASSPHSSESSYNEQFF.

This chain joins TRBV27 and TRBJ2-5; 10 nucleotides line up with TRBD2. V lost 1 base to trimming and J lost 6 bases; unmatched junction nucleotides: 5. This CDR3 spans 15 amino acids. The V gene's germline CDR1 is MNHEY and CDR2 SMNVEV (reference sequence). The CDR3 nucleotides are TGTGCCAGCAGTTTATGGCTAGCGGGGGTTCAGACCCAGTACTTC. It translates to CASSLWLAGVQTQYF.

Notes on this clonotype: Compared with germline, one end of the junction differs, possibly owing to a read error. V gene TRBV6-2 or TRBV6-3 combines with J gene TRBJ2-3; D gene unclear. The germline CDR1 and CDR2 sequences are MNHEY and SVGEGT. The CDR3 totals 15 residues. The CDR3 coding sequence is TGTGCCAGCAGCTACTCGAATAACCGTTTGACGGAGAGGTATTTT. Protein: CASSYSNNRLTERYF.

The chain has TRBV3-1 and TRBJ2-1, with 13 bases matching TRBD2. Trimming removed 4 bases from V and 9 bases from J; junction bases left unmatched: 6. CDR3 length equals 15 residues. Germline V gives CDR1 LGHDT, CDR2 YNNKEL (reference sequence). CDR3 protein: CASSPGLAGVSEQFF. The CDR3 DNA sequence: TGTGCCAGCAGCCCAGGACTAGCGGGAGTTAGTGAGCAGTTCTTC.

The V gene is TRBV29-1, the J gene TRBJ2-3, with D possibly TRBD2 on 6 matching bases. Germline CDR1 is SQVTM and CDR2 is ANQGSEA. The CDR3 totals 16 residues. V was shortened by 4 bases and J by 0 bases, with 17 bases between the two germline ends. The CDR3 reads CSVVPRRRGSTDTQYF. In DNA, the CDR3 is TGCAGCGTTGTCCCCCGTCGGCGGGGAAGCACAGATACGCAGTATTTT.

This clonotype occurred a few times. V gene TRBV5-5 combines with J gene TRBJ1-2; D perhaps matches TRBD1 (5 bases). This CDR3 comprises 15 residues. V was cut by 0 bases and J by 4 bases, with 13 bases left in between. The germline CDR1 and CDR2 sequences are SGHKS and YYEKEE (reference sequence). CDR3 nucleotide sequence: TGTGCCAGCAGCTTGGGTGAGGGGTCGGGCTATGGCTACACCTTC. It is translated as CASSLGEGSGYGYTF.